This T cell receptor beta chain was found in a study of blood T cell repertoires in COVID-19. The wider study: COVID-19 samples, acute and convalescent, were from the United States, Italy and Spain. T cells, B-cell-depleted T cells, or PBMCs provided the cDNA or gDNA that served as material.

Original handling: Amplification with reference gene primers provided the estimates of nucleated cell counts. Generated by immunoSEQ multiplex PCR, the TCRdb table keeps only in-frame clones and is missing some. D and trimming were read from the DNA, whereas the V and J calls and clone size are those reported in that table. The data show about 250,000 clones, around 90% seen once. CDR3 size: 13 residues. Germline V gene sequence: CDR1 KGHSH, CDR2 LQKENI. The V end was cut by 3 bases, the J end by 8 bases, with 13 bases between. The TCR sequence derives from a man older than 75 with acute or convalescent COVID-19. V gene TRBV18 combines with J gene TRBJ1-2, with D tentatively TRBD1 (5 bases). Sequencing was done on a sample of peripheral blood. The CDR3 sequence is CASSPSGGEGYTF. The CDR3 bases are TGTGCCAGCTCACCCTCGGGGGGAGAGGGCTACACCTTC.